Detailed here is one TCR beta chain. What it binds is not known. This specimen comes from a study of early T cells in non-severe SARS-CoV-2 infection. Study-level background: The input, bulk RNA from unsorted whole blood, was sequenced, and chains were unpaired. Findings and caveats of the study: Anti-spike CD8 specificities were favored by VDJdb matching, whose results missed private and CD4 specificities.

The CDR3 has 11 residues. Germline V lookup: CDR1 DFQATT, CDR2 SNEGSKA (reference sequence). The germline V and J ends were trimmed by 1 base and 10 bases, with 10 bases remaining between them. TCRdb ran MiXCR on the 5' RACE reads and lists one entry per CDR3 protein. The sample carries 75,000 to 100,000 distinct CDR3 sequences, roughly 17% recorded once. The rearrangement joins TRBV20-1 to TRBJ1-1, with D perhaps matching TRBD1 (5 bases). The sequence was obtained from an adult who was a healthcare worker with PCR-confirmed SARS-CoV-2 infection or an uninfected control (not recorded which). Sequencing was done on a sample of whole blood. CDR3 coding DNA: TGCAGTGCTAGAGTGGGGAGGGGAGCTTTCTTT. It translates to CSARVGRGAFF.